The text below deals with one TCR beta chain. No antigen is known for it. TCRdb reprocessed the 5' RACE reads and reports one entry per CDR3 protein, with no DNA. The listing records around 380,000 distinct CDR3 sequences. These data are taken from a study of monozygotic twins with inflammatory bowel disease. General study points: Discrimination among different T cell subtypes was not achievable.

The CDR3 has 17 amino acids. The germline V gene encodes CDR1 MNHEY and CDR2 SVGAGI. This TCR came from a human donor with ulcerative colitis or Crohn's disease, or a healthy co-twin of an affected twin (not recorded which). Sequencing was carried out using blood. The V call is TRBV6-5, the J call TRBJ1-1; with no DNA, the TCRdb D assignment of TRBD1 cannot be verified. The CDR3 is CASSYYAPTGTNTEAFF.